The entry below gives a single T cell receptor (beta chain) sequence along with its context. Its matching antigen is unknown. V was clipped by 9 bases and J by 4 bases; unmatched bases: 4. Germline loops: CDR1 SGHTA, CDR2 FQGTGA. This CDR3 has 12 residues. Sequencing was at deep level. Clones were read by immunoSEQ multiplex PCR, and TCRdb kept only the in-frame ones, dropping some. The data contain about 2 million clones, 90% to 95% of them singletons. Nashville, Tennessee was home to all donors, each a Caucasian adult. The source of the sample is a study of shared clonotypes between healthy human individuals. Study-wide results and limits: The generation probabilities recorded for non-shared clonotypes fell below those of clonotypes shared by all four donors. Clonotype sharing among donors likely depends on sequencing depth.

The TCR originated in a man in his late teens or twenties in good health. The specimen sequenced was naive CD4+ T cells sorted from blood. Indicated subset: CD45RA+ positively selected. This chain joins TRBV7-3 and TRBJ2-3; the match to TRBD2 covers 7 bases. The CDR3 here is CASATSADTQYF. The CDR3 DNA is TGTGCCAGTGCTACTAGCGCAGATACGCAGTATTTT.